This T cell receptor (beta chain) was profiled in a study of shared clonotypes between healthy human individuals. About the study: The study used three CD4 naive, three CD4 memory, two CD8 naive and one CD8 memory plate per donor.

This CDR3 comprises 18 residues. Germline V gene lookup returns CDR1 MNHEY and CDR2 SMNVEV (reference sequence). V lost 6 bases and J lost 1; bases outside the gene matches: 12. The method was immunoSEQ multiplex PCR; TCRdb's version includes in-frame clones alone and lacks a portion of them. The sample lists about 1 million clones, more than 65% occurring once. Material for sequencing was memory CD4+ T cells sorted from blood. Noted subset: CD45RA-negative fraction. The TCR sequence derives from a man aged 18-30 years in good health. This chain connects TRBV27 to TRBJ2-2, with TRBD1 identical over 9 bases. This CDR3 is CASRRQGQGYGNTGELFF. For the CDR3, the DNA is TGTGCCAGCAGAAGACAGGGACAGGGCTATGGGAACACCGGGGAGCTGTTTTTT.